The 21 T cell receptor beta chains given below trace back to one sample, sequenced in a study of early T cells in non-severe SARS-CoV-2 infection. MiXCR, run by TCRdb on the 5' RACE reads, gives a single entry per CDR3 protein. The table includes more than 65,000 distinct CDR3 sequences, roughly an eighth detected once. Sequencing input: whole blood. The source of these receptors is an adult who was a healthcare worker with PCR-confirmed SARS-CoV-2 infection or an uninfected control (not recorded which).

This clonotype was detected many times. This chain joins TRBV6-4 and TRBJ2-3, with 7 bases that match TRBD2. The germline V gene has CDR1 MRHNA and CDR2 SNTAGT. Trimming removed 4 bases from V and 1 base from J; junction bases left unmatched: 2. The CDR3 runs 14 residues. As DNA, the CDR3 is TGTGCCAGCAGTGTTGCGGGGGGCACAGATACGCAGTATTTT. Translating gives CASSVAGGTDTQYF.

This clonotype was recorded at least ten times. The chain couples TRBV12-3 or TRBV12-4 to TRBJ2-3, with D perhaps TRBD2 (6 bases). The CDR3 covers 15 residues. V lost 1 base, J lost 1 base, and 9 bases lay in between. DNA for the CDR3: TGTGCCAGCAGTTTAGAGCCTAGCGGCACAGATACGCAGTATTTT. It yields the protein CASSLEPSGTDTQYF.

The V and J genes are TRBV27 and TRBJ1-4; possible D gene TRBD1, 5 bases. Trimming took off 6 bases at V and 5 bases at J, with 22 bases between the two ends. The germline V gene has CDR1 MNHEY and CDR2 SMNVEV (reference sequence). This CDR3 spans 17 amino acids. The CDR3 region is CASSTTIDSNLNEKLFF. In DNA form, the CDR3 reads TGTGCCAGCAGCACTACGATCGACAGTAATTTAAATGAAAAACTGTTTTTT.

In its sample, this clonotype was seen many times. The chain uses TRBV12-3 or TRBV12-4 and TRBJ1-1; D perhaps matches TRBD1 (5 bases). Trimming pared 3 bases from V and 11 bases from J, leaving 10 bases between. The CDR3 extends over 11 amino acids. CDR3 bases: TGTGCCAGCAGTTTCGGGGGGATCGCTTTCTTT. Protein product: CASSFGGIAFF.

There are many counts of this clonotype. The chain has TRBV19 and TRBJ2-2, with TRBD1 matching 7 bases. Trimming cost V 10 bases and J 7 bases; bases outside gene matches: 9. Germline V gene sequence: CDR1 LNHDA, CDR2 SQIVND (reference sequence). CDR3 length: 13 amino acids. The chain's CDR3 is CATGDSLHGELFF. The DNA of the CDR3 is TGTGCCACCGGGGACAGCCTTCACGGGGAGCTGTTTTTT.

In its sample, this clonotype was seen many times. This chain uses TRBV23-1 with TRBJ1-2; perhaps TRBD1 as D (5 bases). TRBV23-1 is filed as an ORF, its function uncertain. The CDR3 has 14 amino acids. Trimming shortened V by 4 bases and J by 7 bases, and 16 bases separated the two germline ends. CDR3 nucleotides: TGCGCCAGCAGTCCTTCGTCCAGGGCGGGTGGCTACACCTTC. Protein sequence: CASSPSSRAGGYTF.

In its sample, this clonotype was seen many times. J is TRBJ2-1 and V is TRBV20-1, with TRBD1 matching 7 bases. V shed 6 bases and J 3 bases; nucleotides not matched to a gene: 11. Germline V gives CDR1 DFQATT, CDR2 SNEGSKA (reference sequence). The CDR3 spans 15 residues. CDR3 DNA sequence: TGCAGTGCCAAGTCACGGGACAGATTCTACAATGAGCAGTTCTTC. This gives the protein CSAKSRDRFYNEQFF.

This chain links TRBV29-1 with TRBJ2-1; D is ambiguous. Trimming took off 1 base at V and 4 bases at J, with 11 bases between the two ends. The CDR3 covers 14 residues. The germline V gene encodes CDR1 SQVTM and CDR2 ANQGSEA. The CDR3 bases are TGCAGCGTTGAAGGGCTAGAGATATACAATGAGCAGTTCTTC. As protein: CSVEGLEIYNEQFF.

This clonotype was recorded a few times. The chain has TRBV12-3 or TRBV12-4 and TRBJ1-6; D may be TRBD1 (5 bases). The CDR3 runs 16 residues. The V gene lost 6 bases and the J gene lost 8 bases, with 20 bases spanning the gap. CDR3 amino acids: CASSLTLTASYSPLHF. The CDR3 bases are TGTGCCAGCAGCCTTACCCTGACAGCCTCTTATTCACCCCTCCACTTT.

This clonotype has a count of ten or more. The chain combines TRBV6-5 with TRBJ2-3, with D uncertain. Germline V gene data show CDR1 as MNHEY and CDR2 as SVGAGI. The CDR3 totals 16 residues. V lost 0 bases to trimming and J lost 1 base, with 11 bases between them. The CDR3 DNA follows: TGTGCCAGCAGTTACTCGCCCCTTGCCGGCACAGATACGCAGTATTTT. As protein: CASSYSPLAGTDTQYF.

Many counts were recorded for this clonotype. This rearrangement joins TRBV7-8 to TRBJ2-7; D is unclear. Germline values: CDR1 SGHVS, CDR2 FQNEAQ. CDR3 length: 17 residues. V lost 0 bases and J 0 bases, leaving 15 bases between the germline ends. The CDR3, as DNA: TGTGCCAGCAGCTTAGCGGTTTCGAGGAAGCTCTCCTACGAGCAGTACTTC. It encodes CASSLAVSRKLSYEQYF.

This clonotype was recorded many times. The chain is built from TRBV6-5 and TRBJ1-1, with D perhaps TRBD1 (6 bases). Per the germline V gene, CDR1 is MNHEY and CDR2 is SVGAGI. The CDR3 consists of 15 residues. The V end lost 4 bases, the J end lost 2 bases, and 14 bases lay between the germline ends. The CDR3 is CASSLQGPTNTEAFF. CDR3 DNA: TGTGCCAGCAGTTTGCAGGGGCCGACAAACACTGAAGCTTTCTTT.

This clonotype was seen only a few times. This rearrangement joins TRBV20-1 to TRBJ2-4; D not certain. The CDR3 is made up of 13 amino acids. The germline V and J ends were trimmed by 3 bases and 5 bases, with 11 bases remaining between them. Germline CDR1 DFQATT, CDR2 SNEGSKA (reference sequence). The CDR3 nucleotides are TGCAGTGCTAGGCACTACTCGCAAAACATTCAGTACTTC. Translating it yields CSARHYSQNIQYF.

The chain joins TRBV7-9 to TRBJ2-1, with 11 bases that match TRBD2. The germline V gene encodes CDR1 SEHNR and CDR2 FQNEAQ (reference sequence). Unmatched junction bases numbered 10, after V lost 5 bases and J lost 7 bases. The CDR3 length is 16 residues. As DNA, the CDR3 is TGTGCCAGCAGCCCCGGGACTAGCGGAGCTAGGAATGAGCAGTTCTTC. Its translation is CASSPGTSGARNEQFF.

This chain uses TRBV7-2 with TRBJ1-2; the match to TRBD1 covers 8 bases. With V trimmed by 5 bases and J by 3 bases, 5 bases remained unmatched. Germline CDR1 reads SGHTA; CDR2 reads FQGNSA. The CDR3 consists of 14 residues. Written as DNA, the CDR3 is TGTGCCAGCAGCCGGACAGGGAAGGACTATGGCTACACCTTC. Translation gives CASSRTGKDYGYTF.

This clonotype was seen at least ten times. The chain employs TRBV7-2 and TRBJ1-4, with 9 bases fitting TRBD1. Germline-derived CDR1 and CDR2 are SGHTA and FQGNSA. With 4 bases clipped from V and 1 base from J, the junction kept 4 bases outside the gene matches. CDR3 length: 16 amino acids. For the CDR3, the DNA is TGTGCCAGCAGCTCCATGGACAGGGGAACTAATGAAAAACTGTTTTTT. Protein product: CASSSMDRGTNEKLFF.

This clonotype was seen at least ten times. The chain employs TRBV18 and TRBJ1-6; D gene ambiguous. Trimming took off 4 bases at V and 4 bases at J, with 14 bases between the two ends. CDR3 size: 16 residues. Looked up from germline, CDR1 is KGHSH and CDR2 is LQKENI. The CDR3 bases are TGTGCCAGCTCACTGTCTGCGGGATTGTATAATTCACCCCTCCACTTT. Amino acids: CASSLSAGLYNSPLHF.

The chain links TRBV12-3 or TRBV12-4 to TRBJ1-1, with D unresolved. V lost 7 bases to trimming and J lost 1 base, with 22 bases between them. The CDR3 loop spans 17 amino acids. The CDR3 here is CASIPWGPRPRNTEAFF. CDR3 in DNA: TGTGCCAGCATTCCCTGGGGTCCCAGGCCGAGGAACACTGAAGCTTTCTTT.

This clonotype has ten or more counts. This chain links TRBV28 with TRBJ2-1, with 14 bases identical to TRBD2. The V segment lost 5 bases and the J segment 4 bases; nucleotides outside the gene matches: 7. Germline V lookup: CDR1 MDHEN, CDR2 SYDVKM. The CDR3 sequence is 17 residues long. DNA of the CDR3: TGTGCCAGCAGTCCCGGGACTAGCGGGAGCACATACAATGAGCAGTTCTTC. It encodes CASSPGTSGSTYNEQFF.

Ten or more counts support this clonotype. The V call is TRBV27, the J call TRBJ2-3; D ambiguous. With 0 bases removed from V and 2 bases from J, the gap between germline ends came to 12 bases. The germline V gene encodes CDR1 MNHEY and CDR2 SMNVEV (reference sequence). The CDR3 loop spans 16 amino acids. CDR3 residues: CASSLSPRLVTDTQYF. In DNA, the CDR3 is TGTGCCAGCAGTTTATCCCCCCGGCTGGTCACAGATACGCAGTATTTT.

This clonotype was counted ten times or more. This chain joins TRBV6-1 and TRBJ1-1; D not resolved. Germline values: CDR1 MNHNS, CDR2 SASEGT. The CDR3 is 13 amino acids. Trimming left V 2 bases short and J 1 base short, with 5 bases between. CDR3 loop: CASSEWGNTEAFF. As DNA, the CDR3 is TGTGCCAGCAGTGAATGGGGGAACACTGAAGCTTTCTTT.